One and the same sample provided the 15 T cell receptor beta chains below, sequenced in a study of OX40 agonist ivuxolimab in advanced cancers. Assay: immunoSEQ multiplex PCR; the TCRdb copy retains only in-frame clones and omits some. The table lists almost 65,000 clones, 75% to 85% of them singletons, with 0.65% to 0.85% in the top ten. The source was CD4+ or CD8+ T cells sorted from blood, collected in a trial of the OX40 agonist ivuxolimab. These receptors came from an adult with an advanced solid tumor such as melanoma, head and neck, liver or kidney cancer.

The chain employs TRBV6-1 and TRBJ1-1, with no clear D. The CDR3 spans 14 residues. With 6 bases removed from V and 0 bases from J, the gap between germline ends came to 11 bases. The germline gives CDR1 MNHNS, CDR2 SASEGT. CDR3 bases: TGTGCCAGCAGGGAATTTGGAGTGAACACTGAAGCTTTCTTT. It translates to CASREFGVNTEAFF.

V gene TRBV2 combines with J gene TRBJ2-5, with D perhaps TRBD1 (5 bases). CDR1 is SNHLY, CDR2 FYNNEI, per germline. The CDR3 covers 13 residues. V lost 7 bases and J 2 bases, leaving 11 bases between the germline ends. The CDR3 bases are TGTGCCAGCATACCTAGGGGTCAAGAGACCCAGTACTTC. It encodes CASIPRGQETQYF.

CDR3 in DNA: TGTGCCAGCAGCTTACGACTAGCTGTCACCGGGGAGCTGTTTTTT. Residues: CASSLRLAVTGELFF. The V call is TRBV7-3, the J call TRBJ2-2; 7 bases line up with TRBD2. V lost 2 bases, J lost 4 bases, and 4 bases stayed unmatched. This CDR3 is built from 15 residues. The germline V gene encodes CDR1 SGHTA and CDR2 FQGTGA.

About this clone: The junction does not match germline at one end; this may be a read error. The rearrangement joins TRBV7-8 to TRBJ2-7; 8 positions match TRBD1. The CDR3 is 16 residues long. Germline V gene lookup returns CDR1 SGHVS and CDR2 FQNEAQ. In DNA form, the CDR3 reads TGTGCCAGCAGCTCGCAGGGGGCGCTAGGCTCCCACGAGCAGTACTTC. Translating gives CASSSQGALGSHEQYF.

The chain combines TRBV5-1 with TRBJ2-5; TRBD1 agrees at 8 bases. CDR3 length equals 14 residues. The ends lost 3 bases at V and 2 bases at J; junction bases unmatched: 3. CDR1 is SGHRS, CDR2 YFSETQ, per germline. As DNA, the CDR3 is TGCGCCAGCAGCTCGGGACAGGTGCAAGAGACCCAGTACTTC. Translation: CASSSGQVQETQYF.

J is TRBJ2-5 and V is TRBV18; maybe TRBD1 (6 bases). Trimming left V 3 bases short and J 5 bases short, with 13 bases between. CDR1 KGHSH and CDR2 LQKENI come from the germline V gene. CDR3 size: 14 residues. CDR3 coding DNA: TGTGCCAGCTCACCGACTACAGGGCGCGAGACCCAGTACTTC. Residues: CASSPTTGRETQYF.

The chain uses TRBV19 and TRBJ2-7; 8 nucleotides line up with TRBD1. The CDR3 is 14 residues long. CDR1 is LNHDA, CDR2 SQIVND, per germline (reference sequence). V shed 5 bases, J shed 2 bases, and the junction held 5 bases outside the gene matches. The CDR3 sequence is CASSPGQGTYEQYF. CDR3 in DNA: TGTGCCAGTAGTCCTGGACAGGGTACCTACGAGCAGTACTTC.

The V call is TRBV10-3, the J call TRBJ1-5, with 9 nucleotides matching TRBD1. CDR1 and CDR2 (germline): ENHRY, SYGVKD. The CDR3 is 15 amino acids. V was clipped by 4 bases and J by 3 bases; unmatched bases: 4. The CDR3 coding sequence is TGTGCCATCAGTGGGGGACAGGGTCTCAATCAGCCCCAGCATTTT. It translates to CAISGGQGLNQPQHF.

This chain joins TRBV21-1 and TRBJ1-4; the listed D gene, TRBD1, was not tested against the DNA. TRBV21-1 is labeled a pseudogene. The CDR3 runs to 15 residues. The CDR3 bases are TGTGCCAGCAGTCGGGACAGGGCTTCTAATGAAAAACTGTTTTTT. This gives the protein CASSRDRASNEKLFF.

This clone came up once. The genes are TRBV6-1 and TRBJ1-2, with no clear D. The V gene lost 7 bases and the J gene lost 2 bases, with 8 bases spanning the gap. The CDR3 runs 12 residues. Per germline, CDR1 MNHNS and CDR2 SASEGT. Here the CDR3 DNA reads TGTGCCAGCACAGACTACAACTATGGCTACACCTTC. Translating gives CASTDYNYGYTF.

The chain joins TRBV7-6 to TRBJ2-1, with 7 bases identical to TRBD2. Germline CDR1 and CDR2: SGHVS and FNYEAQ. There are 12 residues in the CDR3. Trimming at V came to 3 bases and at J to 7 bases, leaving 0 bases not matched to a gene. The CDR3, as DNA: TGTGCCAGCAGCTTGCGGGGGAATGAGCAGTTCTTC. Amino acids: CASSLRGNEQFF.

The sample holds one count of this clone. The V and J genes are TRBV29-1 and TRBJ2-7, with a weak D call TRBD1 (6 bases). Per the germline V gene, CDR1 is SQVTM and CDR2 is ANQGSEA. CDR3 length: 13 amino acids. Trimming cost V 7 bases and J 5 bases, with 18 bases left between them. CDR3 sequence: CSAVTGLLDEQYF. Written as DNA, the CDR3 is TGCAGCGCCGTGACAGGTTTACTAGACGAGCAGTACTTC.

In nucleotides, the CDR3 is TGCAGTGCTAGGGCAGGGCCCGAGCAGTACTTC. This encodes CSARAGPEQYF. This chain joins TRBV20-1 and TRBJ2-7; maybe TRBD1 (5 bases). This CDR3 contains 11 residues. Germline V gives CDR1 DFQATT, CDR2 SNEGSKA (reference sequence). V lost 3 bases to trimming and J lost 6 bases, with 9 bases between them.

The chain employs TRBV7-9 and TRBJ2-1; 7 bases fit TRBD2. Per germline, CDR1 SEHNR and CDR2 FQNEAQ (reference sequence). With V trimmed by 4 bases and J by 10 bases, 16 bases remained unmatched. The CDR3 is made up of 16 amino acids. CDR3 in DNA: TGTGCCAGCAGCTCCCAAGTCAGCGGGATTCCGAAGGAGCAGTTCTTC. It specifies CASSSQVSGIPKEQFF.

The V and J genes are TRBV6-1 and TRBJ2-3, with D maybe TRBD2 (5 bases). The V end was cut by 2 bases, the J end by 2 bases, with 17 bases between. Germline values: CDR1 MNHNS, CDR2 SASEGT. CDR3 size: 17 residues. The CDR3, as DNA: TGTGCCAGCAGTGAAACCCCTAGCAGCGCGCTCACAGATACGCAGTATTTT. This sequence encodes CASSETPSSALTDTQYF.